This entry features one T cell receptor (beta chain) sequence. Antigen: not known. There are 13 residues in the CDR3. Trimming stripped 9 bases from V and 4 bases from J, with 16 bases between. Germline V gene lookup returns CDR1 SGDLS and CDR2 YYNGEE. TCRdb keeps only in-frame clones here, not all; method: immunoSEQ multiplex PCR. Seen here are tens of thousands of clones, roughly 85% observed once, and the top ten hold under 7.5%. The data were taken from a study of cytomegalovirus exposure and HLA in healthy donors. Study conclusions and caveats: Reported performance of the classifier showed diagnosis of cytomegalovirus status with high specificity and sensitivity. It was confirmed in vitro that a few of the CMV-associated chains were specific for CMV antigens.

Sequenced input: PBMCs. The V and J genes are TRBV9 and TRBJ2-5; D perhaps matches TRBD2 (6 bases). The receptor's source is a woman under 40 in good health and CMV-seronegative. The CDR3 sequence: CAIGPGLSETQYF. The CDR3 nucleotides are TGTGCCATCGGTCCGGGACTGTCAGAGACCCAGTACTTC. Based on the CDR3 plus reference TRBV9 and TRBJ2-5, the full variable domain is DSGVTQTPKHLITATGQRVTLRCSPRSGDLSVYWYQQSLDQGLQFLIQYYNGEERAKGNILERFSAQQFPDLHSELNLSSLELGDSALYFCAIGPGLSETQYFGPGTRLLVL.